A selection of T cell receptor beta chains follows, all from one sample in a study of radiation and T cells in renal cell carcinoma. Assay used: immunoSEQ multiplex PCR; TCRdb lists only in-frame clones, some missing. Of 100,000 to 150,000 clones listed, roughly 80% are singletons. The sample in question was blood, obtained from a patient whose treatment included radiotherapy and nephrectomy. These receptors all stem from a woman aged 60-75 years with renal cell carcinoma. Both conserved end residues are part of each CDR3. The listing skips clone size in some rows; elsewhere it reads once, few, many or a size class.

J	size	V	CDR3
TRBJ2-5	NA	TRBV7-9	CASSLGTTAYQETQYF
TRBJ1-5	NA	TRBV7-6	CASSRGVRGSNQPQHF
TRBJ2-1	NA	TRBV5-8	CASSSTSSSYNEQFF
TRBJ1-3	NA	TRBV18	CASSDYDNSGNTIYF
TRBJ1-2	NA	TRBV6-6	CASRDSNYGYTF
TRBJ2-4	NA	TRBV19	CASSMSENIQYF
TRBJ1-2	NA	TRBV5-5	CASSLGADSYGYTF
TRBJ1-4	NA	TRBV19	CASSPGAISEKLFF
TRBJ2-3	few	TRBV5-4	CASSAYLAGADTQYF
TRBJ1-4	NA	TRBV28	CASSFKSTGEEKLFF
TRBJ1-5	NA	TRBV7-8	CASSRGGSNQPQHF
TRBJ2-3	once	TRBV19	CASRTDSTVDTQYF
TRBJ2-7	NA	TRBV6-5	CASNLDRVTREQYF
TRBJ1-1	NA	TRBV27	CASSLSNRVAAFF
TRBJ2-5	NA	TRBV10-3	CAISELVTQETQYF
TRBJ2-1	NA	TRBV9	CASREAGFYNEQFF
TRBJ1-5	few	TRBV2	CASRLWGTNQPQHF
TRBJ1-4	NA	TRBV5-1	CASSLSPATNEKLFF
TRBJ2-2	few	TRBV6-5	CASSSRVDTGELFF
TRBJ2-7	NA	TRBV15	CATSSLTVNYEQYF
TRBJ2-3	few	TRBV19	CASRDRGVTDTQYF
TRBJ1-1	few	TRBV19	CASSSDRGPNTEAFF
TRBJ2-3	NA	TRBV11-2	CASSLDGFGQALDTQYF
TRBJ2-5	once	TRBV6-1	CASSEGALAARQEQYF
TRBJ1-5	once	TRBV6-6	CASSYSQYNQPQHF
TRBJ1-2	NA	TRBV28	CASSLSQATDGYTF
TRBJ2-2	NA	TRBV28	CASSDSGFGPGELFF
TRBJ2-6	NA	TRBV4-2	CASSQDRTGGGSGANVLTF
TRBJ1-3	NA	TRBV29-1	CSVLRGRDTIYF
TRBJ1-3	NA	TRBV9	CASSVGADSGNTIYF
TRBJ1-5	NA	TRBV19	CASSIVAGESNQPQHF
TRBJ2-1	NA	TRBV7-6	CASSVDPLNEQFF
TRBJ2-7	NA	TRBV19	CASNIAGLPYEQYF
TRBJ1-1	NA	TRBV30	CAWSVGENTEAFF
TRBJ1-2	NA	TRBV27	CASSLRPRLEFGGYTF
TRBJ2-7	NA	TRBV28	CASSSAGYPYEQYF
TRBJ1-3	NA	TRBV7-6	CASSSRTGYSGNTIYF
TRBJ2-1	NA	TRBV4-2	CASSQGLTSGRNNEQFF
TRBJ1-2	NA	TRBV14	CASSFLGGGYTF
TRBJ1-1	NA	TRBV7-9	CASSLALVGTEAFF
TRBJ2-5	few	TRBV29-1	CSGGFGGQETQYF
TRBJ1-2	NA	TRBV19	CASSMTGKEAF
TRBJ1-1	NA	TRBV11-3	CASSLGQEAFF